What follows are 5 T cell receptor beta chains derived from one specimen sequenced in a study of identical twins. TCRdb reprocessed the 5' RACE reads via MiXCR and lists one record per CDR3 protein. The repertoire holds about 150,000 distinct CDR3 sequences, approximately 4% seen once, with 8.1% in the top ten. The source material was memory T cells sorted from blood. The receptors derive from a man in his late teens or twenties in good health.

This clonotype was seen ten or more times. The chain links TRBV9 to TRBJ2-1; no reliable D call. Looked up from germline, CDR1 is SGDLS and CDR2 is YYNGEE. The CDR3 has 13 amino acids. V was cut by 0 bases and J by 6 bases, with 7 bases left in between. This CDR3 reads CASSVVAANEQFF. The CDR3 nucleotides read TGTGCCAGCAGCGTAGTTGCGGCCAATGAGCAGTTCTTC.

This clonotype was observed many times. This sequence joins TRBV5-1 and TRBJ2-3; weak D call: TRBD1 (7 bases). Germline V gene data show CDR1 as SGHRS and CDR2 as YFSETQ. V was clipped by 2 bases and J by 0 bases, with 16 bases between them. The CDR3 runs 17 residues. CDR3 coding DNA: TGCGCCAGCAGCTTAAGTCCAGGGGGGATAAGCACAGATACGCAGTATTTT. Translated, it gives CASSLSPGGISTDTQYF.

This clonotype came up many times. The chain uses TRBV7-2 and TRBJ2-1; perhaps TRBD1 as D (5 bases). The V gene's germline CDR1 is SGHTA and CDR2 FQGNSA. Trimming removed 2 bases at V and 6 bases at J, with 14 bases between. This CDR3 comprises 15 residues. This CDR3 reads CASSLQVGVSNEQFF. CDR3 DNA: TGTGCCAGCAGCTTACAGGTAGGGGTTAGCAATGAGCAGTTCTTC.

This clonotype has a handful of counts. The rearrangement links TRBV18 to TRBJ2-7; possible D gene TRBD1, 5 bases. V was clipped by 3 bases and J by 6 bases, with 12 bases between them. CDR1 is KGHSH, CDR2 LQKENI, per germline. This CDR3 contains 13 residues. CDR3 loop: CASSPDRNIEQYV. CDR3 DNA sequence: TGTGCCAGCTCACCTGACAGAAACATCGAGCAGTACGTC.

In this sample, this clonotype turned up many times. V and J are TRBV10-3 and TRBJ2-2, with 10 bases fitting TRBD2. This CDR3 has 17 residues. The V segment lost 6 bases and the J segment 5 bases; nucleotides outside the gene matches: 12. Germline loops: CDR1 ENHRY, CDR2 SYGVKD. The CDR3 region has the DNA TGTGCCATCAGAGGAGCTAGCGGGAGCGTGTCGACCGGGGAGCTGTTTTTT. This gives the protein CAIRGASGSVSTGELFF.